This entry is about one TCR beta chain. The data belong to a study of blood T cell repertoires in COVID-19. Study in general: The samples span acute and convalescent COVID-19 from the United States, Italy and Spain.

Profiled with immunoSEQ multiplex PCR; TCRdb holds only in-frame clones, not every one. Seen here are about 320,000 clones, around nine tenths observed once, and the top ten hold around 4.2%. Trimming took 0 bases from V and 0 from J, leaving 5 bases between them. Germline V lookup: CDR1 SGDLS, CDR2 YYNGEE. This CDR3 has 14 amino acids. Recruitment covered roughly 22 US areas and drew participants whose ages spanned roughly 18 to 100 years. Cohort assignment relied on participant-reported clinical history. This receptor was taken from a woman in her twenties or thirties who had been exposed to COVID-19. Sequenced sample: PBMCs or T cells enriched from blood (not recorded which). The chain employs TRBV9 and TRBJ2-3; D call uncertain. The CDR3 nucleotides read TGTGCCAGCAGCGTAGCAACTAGCACAGATACGCAGTATTTT. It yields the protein CASSVATSTDTQYF.